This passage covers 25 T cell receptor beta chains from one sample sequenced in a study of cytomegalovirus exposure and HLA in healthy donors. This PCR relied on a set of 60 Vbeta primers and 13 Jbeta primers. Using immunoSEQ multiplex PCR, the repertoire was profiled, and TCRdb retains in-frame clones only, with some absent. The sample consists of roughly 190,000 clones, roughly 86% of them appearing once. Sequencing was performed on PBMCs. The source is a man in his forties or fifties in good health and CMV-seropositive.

The CDR3 coding sequence is TGTGCCGTACGTGGTGGACTAGCGGGAACCACCGGGGAGCTGTTTTTT. This codes for CAVRGGLAGTTGELFF. The chain uses TRBV27 and TRBJ2-2; 12 nucleotides agree with TRBD2. V shed 11 bases, J shed 4 bases, and the junction held 11 bases outside the gene matches. The CDR3 contains 16 residues. The germline V gene has CDR1 MNHEY and CDR2 SMNVEV (reference sequence).

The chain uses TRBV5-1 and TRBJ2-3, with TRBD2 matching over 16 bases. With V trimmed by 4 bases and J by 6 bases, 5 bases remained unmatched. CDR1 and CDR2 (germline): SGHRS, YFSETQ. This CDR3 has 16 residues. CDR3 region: CASSIGTSGGADTQYF. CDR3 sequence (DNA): TGCGCCAGCAGCATAGGGACTAGCGGGGGGGCGGATACGCAGTATTTT. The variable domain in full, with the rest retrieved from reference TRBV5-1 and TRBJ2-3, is KAGVTQTPRYLIKTRGQQVTLSCSPISGHRSVSWYQQTPGQGLQFLFEYFSETQRNKGNFPGRFSGRQFSNSRSEMNVSTLELGDSALYLCASSIGTSGGADTQYFGPGTRLTVL.

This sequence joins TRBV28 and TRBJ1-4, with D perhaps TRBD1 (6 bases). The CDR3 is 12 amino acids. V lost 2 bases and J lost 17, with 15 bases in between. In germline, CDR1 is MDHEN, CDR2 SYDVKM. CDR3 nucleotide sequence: TGTGCCAGCAGTTTAAATGGGAACAGGGTTTTTTTT. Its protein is CASSLNGNRVFF.

DNA for the CDR3: TGTGCCACCCTCAACGGAGGCGAATCAGATACGCAGTATTTT. This codes for CATLNGGESDTQYF. The J gene is TRBJ2-3, the V gene TRBV28; the D gene is possibly TRBD2 (5 bases). Trimming shortened V by 10 bases and J by 4 bases, and 18 bases separated the two germline ends. CDR3 size: 14 residues. The V gene's germline CDR1 is MDHEN and CDR2 SYDVKM.

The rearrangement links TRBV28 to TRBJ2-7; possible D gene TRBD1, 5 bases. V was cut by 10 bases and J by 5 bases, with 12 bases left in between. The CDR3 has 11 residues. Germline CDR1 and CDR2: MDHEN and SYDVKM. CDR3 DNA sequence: TGTGCCACTGGGGCTTTGGACGAGCAGTACTTC. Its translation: CATGALDEQYF.

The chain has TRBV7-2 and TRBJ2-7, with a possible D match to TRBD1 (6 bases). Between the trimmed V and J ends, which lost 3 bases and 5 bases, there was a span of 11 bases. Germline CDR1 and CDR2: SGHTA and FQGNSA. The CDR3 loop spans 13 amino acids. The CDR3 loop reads CASSLGPGDEQYF. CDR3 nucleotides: TGTGCCAGCAGCTTGGGACCAGGGGACGAGCAGTACTTC.

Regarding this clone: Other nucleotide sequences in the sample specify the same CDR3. The CDR3 is CASSPRGNTEAFF. The CDR3 bases are TGTGCCAGCTCACCACGAGGGAACACTGAAGCTTTCTTT. The genes are TRBV18 and TRBJ1-1; D ambiguous. The V end was cut by 1 base, the J end by 1 base, with 4 bases between. Germline V lookup: CDR1 KGHSH, CDR2 LQKENI. The CDR3 length is 13 residues.

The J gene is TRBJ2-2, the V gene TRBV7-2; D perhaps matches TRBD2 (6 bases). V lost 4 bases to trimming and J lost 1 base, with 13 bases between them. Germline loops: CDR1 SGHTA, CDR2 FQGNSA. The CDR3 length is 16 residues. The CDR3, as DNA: TGTGCCAGCAGCTCCTCCGGGACTGGGAACACCGGGGAGCTGTTTTTT. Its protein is CASSSSGTGNTGELFF.

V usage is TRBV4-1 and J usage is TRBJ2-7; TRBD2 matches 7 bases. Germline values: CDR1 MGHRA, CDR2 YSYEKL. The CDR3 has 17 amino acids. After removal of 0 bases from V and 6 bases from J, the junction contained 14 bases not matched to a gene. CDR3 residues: CASSQDRNIVGGSEQYF. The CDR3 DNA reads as TGCGCCAGCAGCCAAGATAGAAATATAGTCGGGGGGAGCGAGCAGTACTTC.

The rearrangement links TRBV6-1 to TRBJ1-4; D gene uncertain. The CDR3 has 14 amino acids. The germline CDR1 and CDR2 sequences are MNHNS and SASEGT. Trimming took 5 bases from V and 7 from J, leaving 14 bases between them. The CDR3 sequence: CASSNRELSEKLFF. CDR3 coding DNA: TGTGCCAGCAGTAACCGGGAGCTCTCTGAAAAACTGTTTTTT.

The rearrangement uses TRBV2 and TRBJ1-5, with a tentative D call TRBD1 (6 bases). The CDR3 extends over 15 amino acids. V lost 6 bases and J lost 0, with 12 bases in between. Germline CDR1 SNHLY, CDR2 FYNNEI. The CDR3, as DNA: TGTGCCAGCAGCCTAGGACAGTTTAGCAATCAGCCCCAGCATTTT. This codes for CASSLGQFSNQPQHF.

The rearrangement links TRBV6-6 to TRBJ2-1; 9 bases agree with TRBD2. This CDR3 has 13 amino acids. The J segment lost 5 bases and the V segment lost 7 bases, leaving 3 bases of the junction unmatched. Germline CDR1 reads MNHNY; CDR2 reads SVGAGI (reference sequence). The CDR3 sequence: CASKRLADNEQFF. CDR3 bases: TGTGCCAGCAAAAGACTAGCGGACAATGAGCAGTTCTTC.

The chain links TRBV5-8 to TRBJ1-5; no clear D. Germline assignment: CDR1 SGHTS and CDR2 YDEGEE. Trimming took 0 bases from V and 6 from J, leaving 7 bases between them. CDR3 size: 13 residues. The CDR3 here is CASSLERAQPQHF. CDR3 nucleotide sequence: TGTGCCAGCAGCTTGGAGAGGGCTCAGCCCCAGCATTTT.

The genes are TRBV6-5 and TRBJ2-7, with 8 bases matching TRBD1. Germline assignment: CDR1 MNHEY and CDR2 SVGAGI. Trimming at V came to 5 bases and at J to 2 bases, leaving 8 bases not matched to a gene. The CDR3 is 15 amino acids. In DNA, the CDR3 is TGTGCCAGCAGTAACGACCGGGACAGGACCTACGAGCAGTACTTC. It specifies CASSNDRDRTYEQYF.

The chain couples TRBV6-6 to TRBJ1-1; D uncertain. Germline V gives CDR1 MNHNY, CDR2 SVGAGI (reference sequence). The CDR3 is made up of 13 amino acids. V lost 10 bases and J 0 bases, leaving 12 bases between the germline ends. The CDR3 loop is CATPEDMNTEAFF. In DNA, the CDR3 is TGTGCCACTCCAGAGGATATGAACACTGAAGCTTTCTTT.

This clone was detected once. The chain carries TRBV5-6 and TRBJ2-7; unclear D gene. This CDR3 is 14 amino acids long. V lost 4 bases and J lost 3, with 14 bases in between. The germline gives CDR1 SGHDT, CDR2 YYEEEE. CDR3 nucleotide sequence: TGTGCCAGCAGCCTAGGTGCGGTTGGCTACGAGCAGTACTTC. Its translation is CASSLGAVGYEQYF.

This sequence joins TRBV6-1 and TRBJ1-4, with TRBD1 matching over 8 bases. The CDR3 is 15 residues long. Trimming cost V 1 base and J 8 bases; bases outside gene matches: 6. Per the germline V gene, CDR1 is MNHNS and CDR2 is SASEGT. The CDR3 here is CASSEVSGGPEKLFF. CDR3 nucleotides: TGTGCCAGCAGTGAAGTGTCAGGGGGCCCCGAAAAACTGTTTTTT.

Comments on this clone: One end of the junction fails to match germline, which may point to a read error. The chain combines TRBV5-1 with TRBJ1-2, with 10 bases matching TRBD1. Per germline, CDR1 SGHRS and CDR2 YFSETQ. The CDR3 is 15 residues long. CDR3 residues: CASRLGQGTNYGYTF. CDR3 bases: TGCGCCAGCAGATTGGGACAGGGGACTAACTATGGCTACACCTTC.

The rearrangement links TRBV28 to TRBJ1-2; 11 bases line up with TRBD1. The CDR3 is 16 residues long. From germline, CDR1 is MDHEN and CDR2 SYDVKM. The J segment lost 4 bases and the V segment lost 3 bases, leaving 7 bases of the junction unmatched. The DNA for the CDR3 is TGTGCCAGCAGTTTGGGACAGGGGGGCGTCATCTATGGCTACACCTTC. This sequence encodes CASSLGQGGVIYGYTF.

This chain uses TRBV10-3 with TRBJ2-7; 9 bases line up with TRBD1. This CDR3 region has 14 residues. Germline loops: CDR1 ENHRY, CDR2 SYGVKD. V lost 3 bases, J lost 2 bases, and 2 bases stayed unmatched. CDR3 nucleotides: TGTGCCATCAGTGAAAGACAGGGGGCCTACGAGCAGTACTTC. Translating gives CAISERQGAYEQYF.

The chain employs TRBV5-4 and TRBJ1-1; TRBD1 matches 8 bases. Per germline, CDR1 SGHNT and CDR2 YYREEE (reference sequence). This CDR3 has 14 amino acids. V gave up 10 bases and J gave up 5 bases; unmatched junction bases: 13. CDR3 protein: CAARAGGERTEAFF. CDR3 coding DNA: TGTGCCGCAAGGGCAGGGGGCGAGAGGACTGAAGCTTTCTTT.

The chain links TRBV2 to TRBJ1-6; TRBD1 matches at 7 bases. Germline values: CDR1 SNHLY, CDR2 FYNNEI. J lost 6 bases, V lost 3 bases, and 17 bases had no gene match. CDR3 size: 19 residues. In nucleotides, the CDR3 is TGTGCCAGCAGTGACCCCCTGACAGGGATGCAAGTTGGTAATTCACCCCTCCACTTT. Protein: CASSDPLTGMQVGNSPLHF.

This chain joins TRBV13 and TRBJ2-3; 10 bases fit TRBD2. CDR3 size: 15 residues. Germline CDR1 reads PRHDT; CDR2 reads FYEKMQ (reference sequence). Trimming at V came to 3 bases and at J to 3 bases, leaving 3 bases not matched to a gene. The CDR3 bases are TGTGCCAGCAGCTTGGGTAGCGGGAGGACAGATACGCAGTATTTT. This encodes CASSLGSGRTDTQYF.

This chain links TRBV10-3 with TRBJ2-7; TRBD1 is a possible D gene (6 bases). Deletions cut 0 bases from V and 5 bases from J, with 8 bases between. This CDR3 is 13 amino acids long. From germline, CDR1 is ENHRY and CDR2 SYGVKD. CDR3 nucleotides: TGTGCCATCAGTGAGTCGGGGGCCGACGAGCAGTACTTC. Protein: CAISESGADEQYF.

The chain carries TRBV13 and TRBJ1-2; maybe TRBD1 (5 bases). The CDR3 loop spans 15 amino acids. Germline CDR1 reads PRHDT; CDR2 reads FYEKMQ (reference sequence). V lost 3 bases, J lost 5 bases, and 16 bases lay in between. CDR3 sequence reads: CASSLMSGGGYGYTF. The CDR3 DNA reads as TGTGCCAGCAGCTTGATGTCAGGTGGGGGGTATGGCTACACCTTC.